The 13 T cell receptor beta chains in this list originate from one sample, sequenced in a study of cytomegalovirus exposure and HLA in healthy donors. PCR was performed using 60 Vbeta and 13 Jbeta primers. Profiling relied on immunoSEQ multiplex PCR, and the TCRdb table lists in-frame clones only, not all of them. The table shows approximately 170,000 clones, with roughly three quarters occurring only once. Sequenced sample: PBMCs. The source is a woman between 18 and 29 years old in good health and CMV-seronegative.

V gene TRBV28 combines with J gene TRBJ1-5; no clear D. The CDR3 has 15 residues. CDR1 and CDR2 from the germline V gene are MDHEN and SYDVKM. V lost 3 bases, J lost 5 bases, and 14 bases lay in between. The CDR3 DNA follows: TGTGCCAGCAGTTTCTCACACCTAGGCGATCAGCCCCAGCATTTT. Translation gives CASSFSHLGDQPQHF.

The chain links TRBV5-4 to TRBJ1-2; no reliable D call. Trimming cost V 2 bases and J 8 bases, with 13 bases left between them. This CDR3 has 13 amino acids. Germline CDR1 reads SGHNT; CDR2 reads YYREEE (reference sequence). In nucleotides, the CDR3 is TGTGCCAGCAGCTTAATCGGGGTAGGGGGCTACACCTTC. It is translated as CASSLIGVGGYTF.

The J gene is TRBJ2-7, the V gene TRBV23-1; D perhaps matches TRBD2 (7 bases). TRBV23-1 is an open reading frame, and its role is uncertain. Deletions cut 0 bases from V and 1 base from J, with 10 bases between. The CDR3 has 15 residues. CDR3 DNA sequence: TGCGCCAGCAGTCAATCAAAGGGGGGGTCCTACGAGCAGTACTTC. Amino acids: CASSQSKGGSYEQYF.

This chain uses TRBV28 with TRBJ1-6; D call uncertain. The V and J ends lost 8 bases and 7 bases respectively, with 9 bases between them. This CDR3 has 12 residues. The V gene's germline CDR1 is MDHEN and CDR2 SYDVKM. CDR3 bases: TGTGCCAGCGGAACTATAAATTCACCCCTCCACTTT. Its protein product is CASGTINSPLHF.

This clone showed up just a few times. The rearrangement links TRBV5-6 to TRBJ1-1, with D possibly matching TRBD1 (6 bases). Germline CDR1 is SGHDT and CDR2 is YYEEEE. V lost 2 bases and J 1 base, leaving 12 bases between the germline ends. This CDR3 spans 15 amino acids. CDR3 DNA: TGTGCCAGCAGCTTTTTAAGGACAGCGAACACTGAAGCTTTCTTT. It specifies CASSFLRTANTEAFF.

The DNA of the CDR3 is TGTGCCAGCAATCCCAACGCGGACAGTTACACCTACAATGAGCAGTTCTTC. Translation: CASNPNADSYTYNEQFF. This rearrangement joins TRBV25-1 to TRBJ2-1; D is perhaps TRBD1 (6 bases). Germline CDR1 MGHDK, CDR2 SYGVNS. The germline V and J ends were trimmed by 7 bases and 2 bases, with 21 bases remaining between them. The CDR3 totals 17 residues.

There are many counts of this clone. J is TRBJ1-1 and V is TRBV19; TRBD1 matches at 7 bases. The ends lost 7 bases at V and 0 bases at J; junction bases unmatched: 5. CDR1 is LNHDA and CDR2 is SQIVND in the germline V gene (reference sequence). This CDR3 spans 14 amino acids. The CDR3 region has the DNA TGTGCCAGTATAAGACAGGGCTTGAACACTGAAGCTTTCTTT. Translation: CASIRQGLNTEAFF.

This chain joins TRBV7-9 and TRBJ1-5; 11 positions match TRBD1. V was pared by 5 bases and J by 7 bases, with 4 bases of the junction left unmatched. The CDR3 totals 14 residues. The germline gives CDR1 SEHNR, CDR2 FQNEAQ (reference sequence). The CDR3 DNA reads TGTGCCAGCAGCCCGGGACAGGGGGAGCAGCCCCAGCATTTT. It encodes CASSPGQGEQPQHF. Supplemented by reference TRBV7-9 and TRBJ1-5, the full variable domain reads DTGVSQNPRHKITKRGQNVTFRCDPISEHNRLYWYRQTLGQGPEFLTYFQNEAQLEKSRLLSDRFSAERPKGSFSTLEIQRTEQGDSAMYLCASSPGQGEQPQHFGDGTRLSIL.

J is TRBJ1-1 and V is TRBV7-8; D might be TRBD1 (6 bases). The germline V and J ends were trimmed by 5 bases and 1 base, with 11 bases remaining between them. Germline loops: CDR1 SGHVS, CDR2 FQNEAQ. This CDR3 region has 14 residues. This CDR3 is CASSPGTQNTEAFF. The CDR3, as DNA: TGTGCCAGCAGCCCCGGGACACAGAACACTGAAGCTTTCTTT.

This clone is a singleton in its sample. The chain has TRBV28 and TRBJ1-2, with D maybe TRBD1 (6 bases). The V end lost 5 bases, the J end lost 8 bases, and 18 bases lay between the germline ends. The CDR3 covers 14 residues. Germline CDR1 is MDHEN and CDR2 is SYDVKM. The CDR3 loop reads CASSPPQGMRGYTF. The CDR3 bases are TGTGCCAGCAGTCCCCCACAGGGAATGCGAGGCTACACCTTC.

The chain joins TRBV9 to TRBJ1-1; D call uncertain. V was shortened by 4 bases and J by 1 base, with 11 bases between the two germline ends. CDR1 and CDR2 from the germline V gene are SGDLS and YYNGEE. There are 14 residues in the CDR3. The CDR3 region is CASSTLGGNTEAFF. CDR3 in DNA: TGTGCCAGCAGCACGCTGGGAGGGAACACTGAAGCTTTCTTT.

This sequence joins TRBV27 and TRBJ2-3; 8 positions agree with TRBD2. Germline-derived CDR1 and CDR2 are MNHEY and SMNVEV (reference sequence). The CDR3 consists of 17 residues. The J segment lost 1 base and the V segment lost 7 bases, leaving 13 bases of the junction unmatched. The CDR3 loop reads CASTSYGGGPGTDTQYF. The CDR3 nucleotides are TGTGCCAGCACCTCCTATGGCGGGGGGCCCGGCACAGATACGCAGTATTTT.

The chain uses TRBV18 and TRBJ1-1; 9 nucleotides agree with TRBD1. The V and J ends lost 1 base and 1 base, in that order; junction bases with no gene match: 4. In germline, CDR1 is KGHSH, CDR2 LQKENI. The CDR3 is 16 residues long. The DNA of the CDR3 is TGTGCCAGCTCACCACTCAGGACAGGGGAGAACACTGAAGCTTTCTTT. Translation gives CASSPLRTGENTEAFF.